Listed below are T cell receptor beta chains from one sample, sequenced in a study of T-cell memory formation after mild COVID-19. TCRdb reprocessed the 5' RACE reads with MiXCR, giving one entry per CDR3 protein. The repertoire holds hundreds of thousands of distinct CDR3 sequences, over 20% seen once, with around 12% in the top ten. Sequenced: PBMCs or a T cell subset sorted from them (not recorded which). These receptors were obtained from an adult woman who had mild COVID-19 (a few samples of this study predate the infection). Cell type and time point are not known. Each CDR3 is given with its conserved first and last residue. D genes are given only for firm matches. Part of the rows lack a size; the others show once, few, many or a class for expanded clones.

clone_size d_call j_call v_call cdr3_nt cdr3_aa
. TRBD2 TRBJ2-1 TRBV28 TGTGCCAGCAGTTTAAGCGGGAGGGCCTACTACAATGAGCAGTTCTTC CASSLSGRAYYNEQFF
. . TRBJ1-1 TRBV4-2 TGTGCCAGCAGCCAAAACAGGGCCGGAGCTGAAGCTTTCTTT CASSQNRAGAEAFF
. TRBD1 TRBJ1-4 TRBV24-1 TGTGCCACCAGTTCGACAGGGGAAAATGAAAAACTGTTTTTT CATSSTGENEKLFF
. . TRBJ2-1 TRBV7-3 TGTGCCAGCAGCTCCATGGCCGGGGCGGCTTACAATGAGCAGTTCTTC CASSSMAGAAYNEQFF
. TRBD2 TRBJ2-5 TRBV6-2/TRBV6-3 TGTGCCAGTGGATCAGCGGGGGTGTACCAAGAGACCCAGTACTTC CASGSAGVYQETQYF
few . TRBJ1-4 TRBV5-1 TGCGCCAGCAGCTTGGGGGATACTAATGAAAAACTGTTTTTT CASSLGDTNEKLFF
. TRBD2 TRBJ2-5 TRBV3-1 TGTGCCAGCAGCCCGCGGACTAGCGGGATCATACTCCAAGAGACCCAGTACTTC CASSPRTSGIILQETQYF
. TRBD1 TRBJ2-1 TRBV5-6 TGTGCCAGCAGCTGGGACAGGGAAGACTACAATGAGCAGTTCTTC CASSWDREDYNEQFF
. . TRBJ1-2 TRBV20-1 TGCAGTGAGATGGATAGGGCCTATGGCTACACCTTC CSEMDRAYGYTF
. . TRBJ2-3 TRBV5-5 TGTGCCAGCAGCTTTTATAGGACATCTAGCACAGATACGCAGTATTTT CASSFYRTSSTDTQYF
. . TRBJ1-1 TRBV20-1 TGCAGTGCTAGACTTGACAGGTTAAACACTGAAGCTTTCTTT CSARLDRLNTEAFF
. . TRBJ2-2 TRBV12-3/TRBV12-4 TGTGCCAGCAGCCGCCTTTCAAGGGGAGCCGGGGAGCTGTTTTTT CASSRLSRGAGELFF
. . TRBJ2-6 TRBV7-2 TGTGCCAGCAGCCCGGCCCTCTCGGCCAACGTCCTGACTTTC CASSPALSANVLTF
few . TRBJ2-1 TRBV7-8 TGTGCCAGCAGCTCTTCGGAATCCTACAATGAGCAGTTCTTC CASSSSESYNEQFF
. . TRBJ2-1 TRBV7-2 TGTGCCAGCAGCCCCACGCCTTACAATGAGCAGTTCTTC CASSPTPYNEQFF
. TRBD2 TRBJ2-3 TRBV4-3 TGCGCCAGCAGCCACCCGTTGGGGACTAGCGGGAGTAACCCAGATACGCAGTATTTT CASSHPLGTSGSNPDTQYF
few . TRBJ1-2 TRBV21-1 TGTGCCAGCAGCACCTACCGGGACACCCAGACTAACTATGGCTACACCTTC CASSTYRDTQTNYGYTF
. . TRBJ1-2 TRBV15 TGTGCCACCAGCAGGGAAGGGGGGGCGTTCGGCTACACCTTC CATSREGGAFGYTF
many TRBD2 TRBJ2-1 TRBV12-3/TRBV12-4 TGTGCCAGCAGTCCCTCGTCTAGCGGGGGAGATGAGCAGTTCTTC CASSPSSSGGDEQFF
. . TRBJ1-1 TRBV28 TGTGCCAGCAGTTTACCGGTGAACACTGAAGCTTTCTTT CASSLPVNTEAFF
. . TRBJ2-1 TRBV12-3/TRBV12-4 TGTGCCAGCAGTCAGGGCCTCCATGAGCAGTTCTTC CASSQGLHEQFF
. . TRBJ1-5 TRBV5-6 TGTGCCATCCCTCCGCCGAGATGGGCGCATCAGCCCCAGCATTTT CAIPPPRWAHQPQHF
. . TRBJ2-3 TRBV24-1 TGTGCCACCAGTGACCCTACTCAACTAGGTACGCAGTATTTT CATSDPTQLGTQYF
few TRBD2 TRBJ2-3 TRBV15 TGTGCCACCAGCAGAGACACAGCGGGGGGGTCATATACGCAGTATTTT CATSRDTAGGSYTQYF
few . TRBJ1-2 TRBV30 TGTGCCTGGACAATCACTCGGCGGGGCTACACCTTC CAWTITRRGYTF
. TRBD1 TRBJ1-5 TRBV7-2 TGTGCCAGCAGCTCCCGGGACAGGGGCAATCAGCCCCAGCATTTT CASSSRDRGNQPQHF
few TRBD1 TRBJ2-3 TRBV7-2 TGTGCCAGCAGCTCACACAGGGGGCCGGTTTCAGATACGCAGTATTTT CASSSHRGPVSDTQYF
few TRBD1 TRBJ1-1 TRBV24-1 TGTGCCACCAGTGACCCCGGACAGGGAAGAACTGAAGCTTTCTTT CATSDPGQGRTEAFF
few . TRBJ1-3 TRBV4-3 TGCGCCAGCAGCCAAGGGAGGGCAACTGGAAACACCATATATTTT CASSQGRATGNTIYF
. TRBD1 TRBJ2-7 TRBV7-2 TGTGCCAGCAGCAGTCCGGGACAGGGGTACGAGCAGTACTTC CASSSPGQGYEQYF
. TRBD1 TRBJ1-5 TRBV7-8 TGTGCCAGCAGCTTAGCGCGAGGTCTCAGGGGGCCAAGGCAGCCCCAGCATTTT CASSLARGLRGPRQPQHF
. TRBD1 TRBJ1-6 TRBV12-3/TRBV12-4 TGTGCCAGCAGTTTTGCAGGGGGCAATTCACCCCTCCACTTT CASSFAGGNSPLHF
few TRBD1 TRBJ2-3 TRBV5-1 TGCGCCAGCAGCTGGGACAGGGAAGGTCTCTTCACAGATACGCAGTATTTT CASSWDREGLFTDTQYF
few . TRBJ2-5 TRBV5-6 TGTGCCAGCAGCCACGGGGCGGTGAGAGAGACCCAGTACTTC CASSHGAVRETQYF
few . TRBJ1-4 TRBV3-1 TGTGCCAGCAGCCAAGTTACGGCGGAACTGTTTTTT CASSQVTAELFF